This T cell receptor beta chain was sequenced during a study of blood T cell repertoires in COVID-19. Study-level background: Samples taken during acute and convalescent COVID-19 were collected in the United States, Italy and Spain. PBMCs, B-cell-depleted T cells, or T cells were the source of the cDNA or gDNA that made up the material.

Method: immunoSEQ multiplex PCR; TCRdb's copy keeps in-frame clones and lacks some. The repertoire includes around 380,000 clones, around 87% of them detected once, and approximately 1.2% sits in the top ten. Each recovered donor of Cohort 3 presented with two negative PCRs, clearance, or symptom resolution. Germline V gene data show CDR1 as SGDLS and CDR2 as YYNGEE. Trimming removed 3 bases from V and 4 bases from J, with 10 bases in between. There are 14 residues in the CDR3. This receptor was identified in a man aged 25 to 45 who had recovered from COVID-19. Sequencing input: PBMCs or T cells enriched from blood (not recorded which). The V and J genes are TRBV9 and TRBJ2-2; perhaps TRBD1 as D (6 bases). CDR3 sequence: CASSADRSTGELFF. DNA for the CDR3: TGTGCCAGCAGCGCTGACAGGAGCACCGGGGAGCTGTTTTTT.